One and the same sample provided the 29 T cell receptor beta chains below, sequenced in a study of shared T cell receptors in the human thymus. The data were produced by immunoSEQ multiplex PCR, yet TCRdb's version contains in-frame clones alone and is incomplete. The sample holds some 660,000 clones, around 87% seen once. The sample was also linked to a second study, of human thymus T cells.

The specimen sequenced was thymocytes. The source is a boy in the first two years of life with a congenital heart defect.

The chain uses TRBV15 and TRBJ2-2, with TRBD2 matching 8 bases. CDR1 and CDR2 (germline): LNHNV, YYDKDF (reference sequence). V dropped 3 bases and J dropped 0; count of bases not matched to a gene: 12. The CDR3 spans 19 residues. For the CDR3, the DNA is TGTGCCACCAGCAGTGTGGGGGGGGTACTAGCGGCGAACACCGGGGAGCTGTTTTTT. It yields the protein CATSSVGGVLAANTGELFF.

This clone was seen a handful of times. V gene TRBV28 combines with J gene TRBJ1-1; possible D gene TRBD1, 6 bases. The CDR3 has 14 residues. Trimming left V 5 bases short and J 3 bases short, with 13 bases between. The germline V gene encodes CDR1 MDHEN and CDR2 SYDVKM. DNA of the CDR3: TGTGCCAGCAGTCCATGTGAGGGGGACACTGAAGCTTTCTTT. Amino acid sequence: CASSPCEGDTEAFF.

The chain combines TRBV19 with TRBJ2-3, with 10 bases that match TRBD2. The CDR3 contains 19 residues. The V segment lost 3 bases and the J segment 4 bases; nucleotides outside the gene matches: 16. The germline gives CDR1 LNHDA, CDR2 SQIVND (reference sequence). This CDR3 is CASSIYRLAGVPPPDTQYF. The CDR3 coding sequence is TGTGCCAGTAGTATTTATCGGCTAGCGGGAGTCCCTCCCCCAGATACGCAGTATTTT.

V and J are TRBV5-1 and TRBJ2-1; D call uncertain. The CDR3 extends over 13 amino acids. CDR1 and CDR2 (germline): SGHRS, YFSETQ. V lost 1 base, J lost 5 bases, and 7 bases lay in between. Written as DNA, the CDR3 is TGCGCCAGCAGCTTGATCGGTCACAATGAGCAGTTCTTC. Translation gives CASSLIGHNEQFF. Drawing the rest from reference TRBV5-1 and TRBJ2-1, the complete variable domain is KAGVTQTPRYLIKTRGQQVTLSCSPISGHRSVSWYQQTPGQGLQFLFEYFSETQRNKGNFPGRFSGRQFSNSRSEMNVSTLELGDSALYLCASSLIGHNEQFFGPGTRLTVL.

Regarding this clone: Relative to the germline gene, one junction end is altered; a read error may explain this. The V and J genes are TRBV7-9 and TRBJ2-5, with 8 nucleotides matching TRBD1. Germline V CDR1 and CDR2: SEHNR, FQNEAQ (reference sequence). The CDR3 length is 10 residues. CDR3 sequence: CASSLEDRDF. The CDR3 DNA reads as TGTGCCAGCAGCTTAGAGGACAGGGACTTC. Looking up the rest from reference TRBV7-9 and TRBJ2-5 gives the full variable domain: DTGVSQNPRHKITKRGQNVTFRCDPISEHNRLYWYRQTLGQGPEFLTYFQNEAQLEKSRLLSDRFSAERPKGSFSTLEIQRTEQGDSAMYLCASSLEDRDFGPGTRLLVL.

The chain is built from TRBV27 and TRBJ2-3; 7 nucleotides align to TRBD2. Germline lookup yields CDR1 MNHEY and CDR2 SMNVEV (reference sequence). The length of the CDR3 is 17 residues. Trimming removed 5 bases from V and 4 bases from J; junction bases left unmatched: 15. The CDR3 region is CASSRVGGGSGADTQYF. The CDR3 DNA sequence: TGTGCCAGCAGTCGTGTCGGGGGAGGGTCTGGGGCAGATACGCAGTATTTT.

V usage is TRBV7-9 and J usage is TRBJ2-3; D is unclear. The germline V and J ends were trimmed by 1 base and 10 bases, with 12 bases remaining between them. Germline CDR1 SEHNR, CDR2 FQNEAQ (reference sequence). The CDR3 covers 13 residues. The CDR3 nucleotides read TGTGCCAGCAGCTTAGTTCCGCGCAACCCGCAGTATTTT. Its translation is CASSLVPRNPQYF.

This clone appeared a single time. The rearrangement uses TRBV7-8 and TRBJ2-5, with D perhaps TRBD2 (6 bases). Trimming took off 6 bases at V and 2 bases at J, with 16 bases between the two ends. Germline CDR1 reads SGHVS; CDR2 reads FQNEAQ. The CDR3 has 15 amino acids. In DNA form, the CDR3 reads TGTGCCAGCAGGGGGAGGATCCTGGGACAAGAGACCCAGTACTTC. This sequence encodes CASRGRILGQETQYF.

This chain uses TRBV7-2 with TRBJ1-2, with unresolved D. The V end lost 2 bases, the J end lost 4 bases, and 8 bases lay between the germline ends. From germline, CDR1 is SGHTA and CDR2 FQGNSA. CDR3 length equals 13 residues. CDR3 residues: CASSLPDFYGYTF. In DNA form, the CDR3 reads TGTGCCAGCAGCTTACCGGACTTCTATGGCTACACCTTC. Full variable domain (missing parts from reference TRBV7-2 and TRBJ1-2): GAGVSQSPSNKVTEKGKDVELRCDPISGHTALYWYRQSLGQGLEFLIYFQGNSAPDKSGLPSDRFSAERTGGSVSTLTIQRTQQEDSAVYLCASSLPDFYGYTFGSGTRLTVV.

This chain links TRBV14 with TRBJ2-7; 11 positions match TRBD2. The CDR3 runs 17 residues. V shed 0 bases, J shed 2 bases, and the junction held 6 bases outside the gene matches. The germline CDR1 and CDR2 sequences are SGHDN and FVKESK. DNA for the CDR3: TGTGCCAGCAGCCAAGACGGGCTAGCGGGGGGAGCCTACGAGCAGTACTTC. Its protein is CASSQDGLAGGAYEQYF.

The genes are TRBV7-2 and TRBJ2-5; 8 bases align to TRBD2. The V and J ends lost 6 bases and 1 base, in that order; junction bases with no gene match: 10. Germline V gives CDR1 SGHTA, CDR2 FQGNSA. The CDR3 spans 16 residues. CDR3 sequence: CASRGELAETQETQYF. DNA of the CDR3: TGTGCCAGCAGGGGCGAACTAGCGGAAACCCAAGAGACCCAGTACTTC.

The V call is TRBV29-1, the J call TRBJ2-2, with TRBD1 as a possible D gene (5 bases). Germline CDR1 SQVTM, CDR2 ANQGSEA. Trimming stripped 1 base from V and 3 bases from J, with 9 bases between. CDR3 length: 14 residues. CDR3 loop: CSVEGGYDTGELFF. The CDR3 DNA is TGCAGCGTTGAAGGGGGCTACGACACCGGGGAGCTGTTTTTT.

The CDR3 DNA is TGCGCCAGCAGCTTGGACGGGGTCTACGAGCAGTACTTC. Protein product: CASSLDGVYEQYF. The gene calls are TRBV5-1 and TRBJ2-7; D is perhaps TRBD2 (5 bases). Looked up from germline, CDR1 is SGHRS and CDR2 is YFSETQ. The CDR3 is made up of 13 amino acids. V shed 0 bases and J shed 3 bases, with 7 bases lying between them.

About this clone: This specimen includes other DNA sequences encoding the same CDR3. The V gene is TRBV7-2, the J gene TRBJ2-7; the D is unclear. The V and J ends lost 4 bases and 0 bases respectively, with 4 bases between them. CDR1 SGHTA and CDR2 FQGNSA come from the germline V gene. There are 12 residues in the CDR3. CDR3 region: CASSSSSYEQYF. The CDR3 DNA is TGTGCCAGCAGCTCGAGCTCCTACGAGCAGTACTTC. The full variable domain, its missing parts supplied by reference TRBV7-2 and TRBJ2-7, is GAGVSQSPSNKVTEKGKDVELRCDPISGHTALYWYRQSLGQGLEFLIYFQGNSAPDKSGLPSDRFSAERTGGSVSTLTIQRTQQEDSAVYLCASSSSSYEQYFGPGTRLTVT.

This rearrangement joins TRBV4-2 to TRBJ2-3, with TRBD2 matching over 15 bases. V lost 4 bases to trimming and J lost 2 bases; unmatched junction nucleotides: 16. In germline, CDR1 is LGHNA, CDR2 YNFKEQ. The CDR3 is 21 amino acids. CDR3 nucleotide sequence: TGTGCCAGCAGCCTCGGGCCCGGACTAGCGGGAGGGAAGAAAGACACAGATACGCAGTATTTT. Translation: CASSLGPGLAGGKKDTDTQYF.

J is TRBJ2-2 and V is TRBV7-6; TRBD2 aligns across 8 bases. The J segment lost 0 bases and the V segment lost 5 bases, leaving 20 bases of the junction unmatched. The germline V gene has CDR1 SGHVS and CDR2 FNYEAQ. The CDR3 is 21 amino acids. The DNA of the CDR3 is TGTGCCAGCAGCCAGGGACAAGGGGTACTAGCGGAATACGCGAACACCGGGGAGCTGTTTTTT. It encodes CASSQGQGVLAEYANTGELFF.

J is TRBJ2-5 and V is TRBV11-2; 9 nucleotides match TRBD2. Germline assignment: CDR1 SGHAT and CDR2 FQNNGV. V trimming: 2 bases; J trimming: 5 bases; junction bases outside the gene matches: 9. The CDR3 consists of 16 residues. In DNA form, the CDR3 reads TGTGCCAGCAGCTTAATCGCGGGGGGGCCTATCGAGACCCAGTACTTC. Protein: CASSLIAGGPIETQYF.

The chain uses TRBV13 and TRBJ2-5; 10 nucleotides match TRBD2. The CDR3 sequence is 18 residues long. V dropped 1 base and J dropped 4; count of bases not matched to a gene: 12. The germline CDR1 and CDR2 sequences are PRHDT and FYEKMQ (reference sequence). CDR3 nucleotides: TGTGCCAGCAGCTTAGAGGGGGAGGCTAGCGGGAGCGGAGAGACCCAGTACTTC. Its translation: CASSLEGEASGSGETQYF.

J is TRBJ1-5 and V is TRBV5-1; TRBD1 matches at 11 bases. Germline trimming cut 3 bases from V and 3 bases from J; bases unmatched to any gene: 2. Germline V gene lookup returns CDR1 SGHRS and CDR2 YFSETQ. This CDR3 comprises 15 residues. The CDR3 bases are TGCGCCAGCAGCTCAGGACAGGGGGCCAATCAGCCCCAGCATTTT. As protein: CASSSGQGANQPQHF.

This sequence joins TRBV9 and TRBJ2-3; 7 positions match TRBD2. There are 17 residues in the CDR3. Trimming removed 4 bases from V and 3 bases from J; junction bases left unmatched: 14. The V gene's germline CDR1 is SGDLS and CDR2 YYNGEE. CDR3 sequence reads: CASSPTLRENRTDTQYF. CDR3 bases: TGTGCCAGCAGCCCCACGTTGCGGGAGAATCGTACAGATACGCAGTATTTT.

The V call is TRBV6-1, the J call TRBJ2-5, with TRBD2 matching over 7 bases. The CDR3 has 13 residues. The germline V gene has CDR1 MNHNS and CDR2 SASEGT. The V and J ends lost 6 bases and 5 bases, in that order; junction bases with no gene match: 6. Here the CDR3 reads CASRAGRGETQYF. CDR3 coding DNA: TGTGCCAGCAGAGCGGGGCGAGGGGAGACCCAGTACTTC.

The chain uses TRBV5-1 and TRBJ1-3; D perhaps matches TRBD1 (6 bases). V gave up 4 bases and J gave up 3 bases, with 14 bases separating them. Germline values: CDR1 SGHRS, CDR2 YFSETQ. The CDR3 length is 15 residues. Here the CDR3 reads CASSPRGGSGNTIYF. CDR3 bases: TGCGCCAGCAGCCCCCGAGGGGGAAGTGGAAACACCATATATTTT.

The chain links TRBV6-5 to TRBJ2-5; TRBD2 agrees at 12 bases. Germline CDR1 MNHEY, CDR2 SVGAGI. Trimming took 5 bases from V and 6 from J; bases not matched to a gene: 4. This CDR3 is built from 14 residues. CDR3 protein: CASSPTSGGKTQYF. The CDR3 coding sequence is TGTGCCAGCAGTCCTACTAGCGGGGGGAAGACCCAGTACTTC.

The chain couples TRBV5-3 to TRBJ2-6; no definite D call. TRBV5-3 is designated an ORF whose function remains uncertain. V lost 2 bases, J lost 0 bases, and 18 bases lay in between. The length of the CDR3 is 19 residues. The CDR3 loop is CARSLLQCSTRSGANVLTF. In DNA, the CDR3 is TGTGCCAGAAGCTTATTACAATGCTCCACACGCTCTGGGGCCAACGTCCTGACTTTC.

This rearrangement joins TRBV4-1 to TRBJ2-3, with a weak D call TRBD1 (5 bases). V was cut by 4 bases and J by 0 bases, with 11 bases left in between. This CDR3 is 15 amino acids long. Germline CDR1 MGHRA, CDR2 YSYEKL. The chain's CDR3 is CASSLTDISTDTQYF. Written as DNA, the CDR3 is TGCGCCAGCAGCCTTACGGACATAAGCACAGATACGCAGTATTTT.

V and J are TRBV5-1 and TRBJ2-5; a weak D match, TRBD2 (6 bases). The ends were cut back, 0 bases at V and 0 bases at J, with 9 bases in the middle. Germline V gene lookup returns CDR1 SGHRS and CDR2 YFSETQ. The CDR3 consists of 15 residues. The CDR3 DNA sequence: TGCGCCAGCAGCTTGGGTGGACTACACCAAGAGACCCAGTACTTC. It yields the protein CASSLGGLHQETQYF.

This clone was picked up one time. The rearrangement uses TRBV18 and TRBJ2-6; D is uncertain. The CDR3 length is 16 residues. Germline CDR1 and CDR2: KGHSH and LQKENI. V was cut by 3 bases and J by 4 bases, with 13 bases left in between. CDR3 coding DNA: TGTGCCAGCTCACCGGGCCAGTCCACGGGGGCCAACGTCCTGACTTTC. As protein: CASSPGQSTGANVLTF. Using reference TRBV18 and TRBJ2-6 for the parts outside the CDR3, the full variable domain is NAGVMQNPRHLVRRRGQEARLRCSPMKGHSHVYWYRQLPEEGLKFMVYLQKENIIDESGMPKERFSAEFPKEGPSILRIQQVVRGDSAAYFCASSPGQSTGANVLTFGAGSRLTVL.

This chain connects TRBV6-5 to TRBJ1-1; possible D gene TRBD1, 6 bases. CDR3 length equals 14 residues. CDR1 and CDR2 (germline): MNHEY, SVGAGI. V gave up 2 bases and J gave up 1 base, with 8 bases separating them. The CDR3 coding sequence is TGTGCCAGCAGTTACGACAGGCCGAACACTGAAGCTTTCTTT. Amino acid sequence: CASSYDRPNTEAFF.

The chain combines TRBV19 with TRBJ2-2, with D hard to call. V gave up 3 bases and J gave up 2 bases, with 16 bases separating them. This CDR3 has 17 residues. Germline V lookup: CDR1 LNHDA, CDR2 SQIVND (reference sequence). The CDR3 DNA is TGTGCCAGTAGTATGGTTTCATGGTTCTATAACACCGGGGAGCTGTTTTTT. It specifies CASSMVSWFYNTGELFF.